This T cell receptor beta chain appears in the sequencing data of a study of regulatory T cells in long-lasting Graves disease. Overall study: New Graves' disease cases had less than 3 months of antithyroid drugs.

The sample's time point: newly diagnosed GD, antithyroid drugs for less than 3 months. Isolated PBMC RNA provided the starting material for the TCR library. Graves' disease diagnosis followed American Thyroid Association guidelines. Recruitment took place at an endocrinology department in Xi'an, China. The CDR3 length is 15 residues. CDR1 is MNHEY and CDR2 is SMNVEV in the germline V gene (reference sequence). V dropped 5 bases and J dropped 4; count of bases not matched to a gene: 9. iRepertoire HTBI primers and Arm-PCR of CDR3 regions built TCR beta libraries. TCRdb reprocessed the multiplex PCR reads via MiXCR and lists one record per CDR3 protein. The table has around 420,000 distinct CDR3 sequences, roughly a sixth seen once. Notes on the study in general: Favored gene segments in persistent disease were TRBV28, TRBJ1-2 and TRBJ2-5.

This clonotype was recorded many times. Its cognate antigen is unknown. The sequences come from peripheral blood mononuclear cells (PBMCs), collected at new diagnosis, from a patient treated with antithyroid drugs. The sequence was collected from a female donor with Graves disease. The rearrangement uses TRBV27 and TRBJ1-1, with 8 bases aligning to TRBD1. The CDR3, as DNA: TGTGCCAGCAGTCCCATCCCCCAGGGGGCCACTGAAGCTTTCTTT. Translating it yields CASSPIPQGATEAFF.